A single sample gave rise to the 23 T cell receptor beta chains below, sequenced in a study of T cells in Graves' hyperthyroidism and ophthalmopathy. RNA transcripts provided the source from which TCR beta CDR3 regions were amplified. Primed by the HTBI set, a first-round RT-PCR was run on the TCR CDR3. One entry per CDR3 protein, called by TCRdb with MiXCR from the multiplex PCR reads. The data show 600,000 or so distinct CDR3 sequences, with more than 12% seen just once and under 15% held by the top ten. The sequenced sample consisted of blood. These receptors were taken from a woman aged 50 to 65 with Graves' ophthalmopathy.

DNA of the CDR3: TGCGCCAGCAGCCAAGAAGGAGGGCGCACAGATACGCAGTATTTT. Translating gives CASSQEGGRTDTQYF. V is TRBV4-3 and J is TRBJ2-3, with a tentative D call TRBD2 (6 bases). Trimming removed 0 bases from V and 1 base from J, with 8 bases in between. From germline, CDR1 is LGHNA and CDR2 YSLEER. This CDR3 has 15 residues.

This clonotype showed up many times. V usage is TRBV6-1 and J usage is TRBJ1-5; D is possibly TRBD1 (6 bases). The CDR3 spans 14 residues. The V end lost 6 bases, the J end lost 3 bases, and 12 bases lay between the germline ends. The germline gives CDR1 MNHNS, CDR2 SASEGT. The chain's CDR3 is CASRNRVVNQPQHF. The CDR3 DNA sequence: TGTGCCAGCAGAAACAGGGTTGTCAATCAGCCCCAGCATTTT.

This clonotype showed up many times. This sequence joins TRBV18 and TRBJ1-5; the D gene is possibly TRBD1 (5 bases). Germline CDR1 is KGHSH and CDR2 is LQKENI. V gave up 6 bases and J gave up 5 bases, with 11 bases separating them. The CDR3 is 13 residues long. The CDR3 spells CASSPDIYQPQHF. Here the CDR3 DNA reads TGTGCCAGCTCGCCGGACATTTATCAGCCCCAGCATTTT. Full variable domain (remainder filled in from reference TRBV18 and TRBJ1-5): NAGVMQNPRHLVRRRGQEARLRCSPMKGHSHVYWYRQLPEEGLKFMVYLQKENIIDESGMPKERFSAEFPKEGPSILRIQQVVRGDSAAYFCASSPDIYQPQHFGDGTRLSIL.

This clonotype was seen a few times. V and J are TRBV14 and TRBJ2-1, with 8 bases fitting TRBD2. In germline, CDR1 is SGHDN, CDR2 FVKESK. This CDR3 region has 15 residues. V shed 2 bases and J 4 bases; nucleotides not matched to a gene: 4. The CDR3 DNA reads TGTGCCAGCAGCCAACTAGCGGGTTGGTACAATGAGCAGTTCTTC. Encoded protein: CASSQLAGWYNEQFF.

This clonotype was seen at least ten times. This sequence joins TRBV30 and TRBJ1-1; the D gene is possibly TRBD1 (5 bases). With 3 bases removed from V and 1 base from J, the gap between germline ends came to 9 bases. The CDR3 covers 13 residues. From germline, CDR1 is GTSNPN and CDR2 SVGIG (reference sequence). The CDR3, as DNA: TGTGCCTGGAGCAGGGACGGGAACACTGAAGCTTTCTTT. It yields the protein CAWSRDGNTEAFF.

In the case of this clonotype: Sequence at one end of the junction differs from germline and may be a read error. The rearrangement uses TRBV29-1 and TRBJ2-2, with 14 bases fitting TRBD2. The CDR3 consists of 17 residues. Per the germline V gene, CDR1 is SQVTM and CDR2 is ANQGSEA. The CDR3 is CSVADPGTSGSTGELFF. The CDR3 bases are TGCAGCGTTGCAGACCCCGGGACTAGCGGGAGCACCGGGGAGCTGTTCTTT.

This clonotype was counted ten times or more. V is TRBV11-3 and J is TRBJ2-1; D is ambiguous. Germline-derived CDR1 and CDR2 are SGHNT and YENEEA. The CDR3 consists of 14 residues. Between the trimmed V and J ends, which lost 1 base and 8 bases, there was a span of 12 bases. CDR3: CASSLADPDYEQFF. The CDR3 DNA reads TGTGCCAGCAGCTTAGCGGACCCAGACTATGAGCAGTTCTTC.

This clonotype occurred a few times. The rearrangement uses TRBV19 and TRBJ2-3; tentatively, D is TRBD2 (5 bases). The CDR3 sequence is 16 residues long. Germline CDR1 LNHDA, CDR2 SQIVND (reference sequence). V was shortened by 3 bases and J by 3 bases, with 16 bases between the two germline ends. The CDR3 loop is CASSMEVGVGTDTQYF. The CDR3 DNA reads TGTGCCAGTAGTATGGAGGTGGGAGTTGGGACAGATACGCAGTATTTT.

The rearrangement links TRBV5-1 to TRBJ1-1; D is possibly TRBD1 (5 bases). This CDR3 comprises 13 residues. V was clipped by 0 bases and J by 9 bases, with 12 bases between them. The germline CDR1 and CDR2 sequences are SGHRS and YFSETQ. CDR3 sequence reads: CASSLASGRQAFF. The DNA of the CDR3 is TGCGCCAGCAGCTTGGCTTCAGGGCGACAAGCTTTCTTT.

This sequence joins TRBV7-9 and TRBJ1-1; D perhaps matches TRBD1 (6 bases). The CDR3 totals 15 residues. Per the germline V gene, CDR1 is SEHNR and CDR2 is FQNEAQ (reference sequence). V lost 0 bases and J 3 bases, leaving 11 bases between the germline ends. CDR3 DNA sequence: TGTGCCAGCAGCTTAGCGGGGGGCCGAGACACTGAAGCTTTCTTT. Translation gives CASSLAGGRDTEAFF.

The V call is TRBV7-9, the J call TRBJ2-2; 15 nucleotides agree with TRBD2. After removal of 5 bases from V and 3 bases from J, the junction contained 10 bases not matched to a gene. Germline CDR1 and CDR2: SEHNR and FQNEAQ (reference sequence). This CDR3 contains 19 residues. The CDR3: CASSPGLAGGLGDTGELFF. As DNA, the CDR3 is TGTGCCAGCAGCCCGGGACTAGCGGGAGGACTTGGTGACACCGGGGAGCTGTTTTTT. Full variable domain (missing parts from reference TRBV7-9 and TRBJ2-2): DTGVSQNPRHKITKRGQNVTFRCDPISEHNRLYWYRQTLGQGPEFLTYFQNEAQLEKSRLLSDRFSAERPKGSFSTLEIQRTEQGDSAMYLCASSPGLAGGLGDTGELFFGEGSRLTVL.

Comments on this clonotype: It is likely a read error, because the conserved phenylalanine at the end of the CDR3 is missing. The rearrangement joins TRBV20-1 to TRBJ1-2, with 9 bases aligning to TRBD1. This CDR3 has 18 residues. The V segment lost 1 base and the J segment 4 bases; nucleotides outside the gene matches: 16. Germline V CDR1 and CDR2: DFQATT, SNEGSKA (reference sequence). In DNA form, the CDR3 reads TGCAGTGCTAGAGGGGGGAGGACAGGGGCCGCCCGAACCTATGGCTACACCTCC. Residues: CSARGGRTGAARTYGYTS.

Many counts were recorded for this clonotype. The rearrangement links TRBV5-1 to TRBJ2-7; 7 bases map to TRBD2. Germline CDR1 and CDR2: SGHRS and YFSETQ. Trimming at V came to 8 bases and at J to 2 bases, leaving 13 bases not matched to a gene. The CDR3 has 15 residues. The CDR3 DNA reads as TGCGCCAGTCAATCTGCTAGCGGTATAACCTACGAGCAGTACTTC. Its protein product is CASQSASGITYEQYF.

This clonotype was detected many times. The chain has TRBV28 and TRBJ2-1; tentatively, D is TRBD2 (6 bases). CDR1 is MDHEN, CDR2 SYDVKM, per germline. The length of the CDR3 is 13 residues. V gave up 3 bases and J gave up 9 bases, with 12 bases separating them. Here the CDR3 DNA reads TGTGCCAGCAGTTTGGGAGGCATCAGTGAGCAGTTCTTC. The encoded protein is CASSLGGISEQFF.

This clonotype was seen repeatedly, ten times or more. The V call is TRBV11-2, the J call TRBJ2-7; 8 bases line up with TRBD2. J gave up 5 bases and V 0 bases, and 9 bases lay outside the gene matches. This CDR3 spans 16 amino acids. Germline assignment: CDR1 SGHAT and CDR2 FQNNGV. CDR3: CASSLDSRTSFHEQYF. The DNA for the CDR3 is TGTGCCAGCAGCTTAGATTCCCGGACTAGCTTCCACGAGCAGTACTTC.

V gene TRBV19 combines with J gene TRBJ2-1; TRBD1 matches at 10 bases. With V trimmed by 6 bases and J by 4 bases, 6 bases remained unmatched. Germline V lookup: CDR1 LNHDA, CDR2 SQIVND (reference sequence). The length of the CDR3 is 15 residues. The chain's CDR3 is CASRGGQGRYNEQFF. In nucleotides, the CDR3 is TGTGCCAGTAGAGGGGGACAGGGGAGGTACAATGAGCAGTTCTTC.

In this sample, this clonotype turned up many times. The chain couples TRBV7-8 to TRBJ2-5; D is unresolved. The CDR3 totals 14 residues. Germline CDR1 is SGHVS and CDR2 is FQNEAQ. With 5 bases removed from V and 5 bases from J, the gap between germline ends came to 15 bases. In nucleotides, the CDR3 is TGTGCCAGCAGCCCGCTTGGAGCCCCGGAGACCCAGTACTTC. It is translated as CASSPLGAPETQYF. Together with reference TRBV7-8 and TRBJ2-5, the CDR3 gives the full variable domain: GAGVSQSPRYKVAKRGQDVALRCDPISGHVSLFWYQQALGQGPEFLTYFQNEAQLDKSGLPSDRFFAERPEGSVSTLKIQRTQQEDSAVYLCASSPLGAPETQYFGPGTRLLVL.

This clonotype was counted ten times or more. This chain connects TRBV11-2 to TRBJ1-2; D gene ambiguous. V was pared by 4 bases and J by 4 bases, with 13 bases between. The CDR3 is 14 amino acids. Germline V gene data show CDR1 as SGHAT and CDR2 as FQNNGV. CDR3 DNA: TGTGCCAGCAGCTCAGTGCCTCTGATCTATGGCTACACCTTC. Its translation is CASSSVPLIYGYTF. The full variable domain, completed using reference TRBV11-2 and TRBJ1-2, is EAGVAQSPRYKIIEKRQSVAFWCNPISGHATLYWYQQILGQGPKLLIQFQNNGVVDDSQLPKDRFSAERLKGVDSTLKIQPAKLEDSAVYLCASSSVPLIYGYTFGSGTRLTVV.

This clonotype occurred a few times. The chain is built from TRBV7-8 and TRBJ1-5; D is uncertain. V lost 5 bases and J 1 base, leaving 12 bases between the germline ends. This CDR3 comprises 15 residues. Per germline, CDR1 SGHVS and CDR2 FQNEAQ. The CDR3 loop reads CASSPLRQSNQPQHF. In nucleotides, the CDR3 is TGTGCCAGCAGCCCCCTCCGTCAGAGCAATCAGCCCCAGCATTTT.

On this clonotype itself: It may be a read error: a sequence one base away is much more abundant. CDR3 region: CASSARTGSTDTQYF. CDR3 coding DNA: TGTGCCAGCAGTGCCCGGACAGGGAGCACAGATACGCAGTATTTT. The chain uses TRBV12-3 or TRBV12-4 and TRBJ2-3; 8 nucleotides match TRBD1. The V segment lost 5 bases and the J segment 0 bases; nucleotides outside the gene matches: 4. This CDR3 has 15 amino acids.

This clonotype appeared many times. J is TRBJ2-4 and V is TRBV28; the D gene is possibly TRBD2 (6 bases). The V end was cut by 2 bases, the J end by 8 bases, with 13 bases between. CDR3 length equals 14 residues. CDR1 is MDHEN and CDR2 is SYDVKM in the germline V gene. CDR3 coding DNA: TGTGCCAGCAGTTTACGGGAGTTAGGTGACATTCAGTACTTC. This codes for CASSLRELGDIQYF.

The sample holds many counts of this clonotype. This chain links TRBV27 with TRBJ2-6, with TRBD2 as a possible D gene (5 bases). CDR1 is MNHEY and CDR2 is SMNVEV in the germline V gene (reference sequence). V gave up 3 bases and J gave up 0 bases, with 9 bases separating them. The CDR3 has 16 amino acids. This CDR3 reads CASSFRGFSGANVLTF. The CDR3 DNA sequence: TGTGCCAGCAGTTTTCGGGGTTTCTCTGGGGCCAACGTCCTGACTTTC.

On this clonotype: Given a much more abundant clone one base away, this may be a read error. J is TRBJ1-6 and V is TRBV7-9; 10 nucleotides match TRBD1. CDR1 SEHNR and CDR2 FQNEAQ come from the germline V gene (reference sequence). The CDR3 extends over 14 amino acids. With V trimmed by 5 bases and J by 10 bases, 5 bases remained unmatched. In DNA form, the CDR3 reads TGTGCCAGCAGCGTGACAGGGGGCCGCTCACCCCTCCACTTT. This sequence encodes CASSVTGGRSPLHF.